The text below deals with one TCR beta chain. Its target is unknown. It was with 60 Vbeta and 13 Jbeta primers that the PCR ran. The data were produced by immunoSEQ multiplex PCR, yet TCRdb's version contains in-frame clones alone and is incomplete. Of around 170,000 clones listed, roughly 80% are singletons. Germline V gives CDR1 MNHEY, CDR2 SVGAGI. The CDR3 covers 13 residues. V lost 5 bases to trimming and J lost 7 bases; unmatched junction nucleotides: 7. The data stem from a study of cytomegalovirus exposure and HLA in healthy donors. Whole-study findings and limits: Clonal expansion was found to be greater in HLA-associated TCR beta chains than in equally common others in a later analysis. The study found most TCR sequences rare, yet found some public TCRs in many donors. One later analysis reportedly identified an Asian-associated ancestry cluster that showed fewer N-insertions than the approximately 710-donor mean.

This chain links TRBV6-5 with TRBJ2-7; 8 bases are shared with TRBD1. Sequencing was performed on PBMCs. The receptor's source is a middle-aged man in good health and CMV-seropositive. As DNA, the CDR3 is TGTGCCAGCAGTCAGGACAGGGCCCGGGAGCAGTACTTC. Translation: CASSQDRAREQYF.